This T cell receptor (beta chain) was captured in a study of T-cell memory formation after mild COVID-19. This clonotype has a handful of counts. V was cut by 2 bases and J by 3 bases, with 13 bases left in between. Germline-derived CDR1 and CDR2 are LGHNA and YSLEER. CDR3 length equals 16 residues. TCRdb analysed the 5' RACE reads with MiXCR anew, one entry per CDR3 protein. There are approximately 82,000 distinct CDR3 sequences in the sample; 13% occur only once, and 35% to 50% lies in the top ten. This chain links TRBV4-3 with TRBJ2-2; perhaps TRBD2 as D (6 bases). This clonotype originated in a man between 18 and 29 years old who had mild COVID-19 (a few samples of this study predate the infection). Cell type and time point are not known. What was sequenced was PBMCs or a T cell subset sorted from them (not recorded which). The CDR3 nucleotides are TGCGCCAGCAGCCAATCGTGGGGAGGACACACCGGGGAGCTGTTTTTT. This codes for CASSQSWGGHTGELFF.